The 11 T cell receptor beta chains listed next were all sequenced from one sample in a study of cytomegalovirus exposure and HLA in healthy donors (dated by TCRdb to the late 2010s). Library preparation was by the immunoSEQ multiplex PCR assay. For the multiplex PCR, a mixture combining 60 forward primers for TCR Vbeta segments and 13 reverse primers for TCR Jbeta segments was used. In TCRdb, the immuneACCESS table is reduced to in-frame sequences with V and J assigned. These tables do not hold every clone; where another copy was compared, an unresolved V gene accounts for under half, and the others remain unexplained. The sample has roughly 93,000 clones on record, 65% to 80% of them singletons. The top ten clonotypes cover more than 7% of the sample. The sample taken for sequencing was PBMCs. The receptor set was obtained from a human donor in good health.

The chain joins TRBV7-9 to TRBJ2-7; no clear D. Germline loops: CDR1 SEHNR, CDR2 FQNEAQ (reference sequence). The CDR3 runs 16 residues. Trimming took off 0 bases at V and 2 bases at J, with 14 bases between the two ends. The CDR3 DNA follows: TGTGCCAGCAGCTTAGCTGGGCAGGTATCTACCTACGAGCAGTACTTC. Its translation is CASSLAGQVSTYEQYF.

The V gene is TRBV19, the J gene TRBJ2-2; a possible D gene is TRBD1 (5 bases). Trimming cost V 8 bases and J 5 bases, with 12 bases left between them. CDR3 size: 13 residues. Looked up from germline, CDR1 is LNHDA and CDR2 is SQIVND (reference sequence). CDR3 DNA sequence: TGTGCCAGTTCCTTGGCAGGGACCGGGGAGCTGTTTTTT. Its translation: CASSLAGTGELFF. The whole variable domain, remainder taken from reference TRBV19 and TRBJ2-2, is DGGITQSPKYLFRKEGQNVTLSCEQNLNHDAMYWYRQDPGQGLRLIYYSQIVNDFQKGDIAEGYSVSREKKESFPLTVTSAQKNPTAFYLCASSLAGTGELFFGEGSRLTVL.

The table lists this clone with a count of one. The genes are TRBV10-3 and TRBJ2-1, with TRBD2 identical over 7 bases. The CDR3 has 13 amino acids. Germline V gene data show CDR1 as ENHRY and CDR2 as SYGVKD. The CDR3: CVSSGGENNEQFF. CDR3 nucleotide sequence: TGTGTTAGTTCGGGGGGAGAAAACAATGAGCAGTTCTTC.

The sample holds a few counts of this clone. This sequence joins TRBV18 and TRBJ2-1; TRBD2 matches at 7 bases. The CDR3 contains 14 residues. Trimming removed 2 bases from V and 7 bases from J; junction bases left unmatched: 5. Germline V gives CDR1 KGHSH, CDR2 LQKENI. The CDR3 bases are TGTGCCAGCTCACCAATGCGGGAGTGGAATGAGCAGTTCTTC. Amino acids: CASSPMREWNEQFF.

The chain combines TRBV6-5 with TRBJ1-1; no clear D gene. The CDR3 has 13 residues. Germline V gives CDR1 MNHEY, CDR2 SVGAGI. V shed 2 bases and J shed 2 bases, with 6 bases lying between them. The CDR3: CASSYGGNTEAFF. The CDR3 DNA reads TGTGCCAGCAGTTACGGAGGTAACACTGAAGCTTTCTTT.

This CDR3 reads CASRGGLAGPYEQYF. Here the CDR3 DNA reads TGTGCCAGCAGAGGGGGACTAGCGGGACCGTACGAGCAGTACTTC. The chain uses TRBV5-4 and TRBJ2-7, with 13 bases matching TRBD2. Germline V gene data show CDR1 as SGHNT and CDR2 as YYREEE (reference sequence). V gave up 5 bases and J gave up 4 bases; unmatched junction bases: 6. This CDR3 contains 15 residues.

V and J are TRBV19 and TRBJ1-1; 8 bases line up with TRBD1. CDR3 length: 15 residues. V shed 5 bases and J 0 bases; nucleotides not matched to a gene: 5. Germline V lookup: CDR1 LNHDA, CDR2 SQIVND (reference sequence). The CDR3 nucleotides are TGTGCCAGTAGTCCCCGGACAGGGCTGAACACTGAAGCTTTCTTT. Protein product: CASSPRTGLNTEAFF.

J is TRBJ1-2 and V is TRBV19, with 10 bases fitting TRBD1. Germline V gene data show CDR1 as LNHDA and CDR2 as SQIVND (reference sequence). Trimming took 3 bases from V and 0 from J; bases not matched to a gene: 4. The CDR3 length is 16 residues. CDR3 loop: CASSMGQGITNYGYTF. CDR3 coding DNA: TGTGCCAGTAGTATGGGACAGGGGATAACTAACTATGGCTACACCTTC.

Only a few counts were recorded for this clone. The chain combines TRBV7-9 with TRBJ1-1; D uncertain. The length of the CDR3 is 18 residues. The V end lost 5 bases, the J end lost 0 bases, and 22 bases lay between the germline ends. The V gene's germline CDR1 is SEHNR and CDR2 FQNEAQ (reference sequence). CDR3 sequence reads: CASSPLGGFRQLNTEAFF. The CDR3 DNA is TGTGCCAGCAGCCCGCTAGGAGGGTTTCGCCAATTGAACACTGAAGCTTTCTTT.

The chain uses TRBV7-9 and TRBJ1-2; D remains ambiguous. Germline V gene data show CDR1 as SEHNR and CDR2 as FQNEAQ (reference sequence). The germline V and J ends were trimmed by 4 bases and 3 bases, with 9 bases remaining between them. This CDR3 is 13 amino acids long. This CDR3 is CASSSGEYYGYTF. The CDR3 nucleotides are TGTGCCAGCAGCTCGGGAGAGTACTATGGCTACACCTTC.

Only a few counts were recorded for this clone. J is TRBJ1-1 and V is TRBV18; TRBD1 matches at 7 bases. CDR3 length: 13 residues. The germline V gene has CDR1 KGHSH and CDR2 LQKENI. Unmatched junction bases numbered 6, after V lost 3 bases and J lost 8 bases. The CDR3 region has the DNA TGTGCCAGCTCACCTGGCCGGGACAGCGAAGCTTTCTTT. Its translation is CASSPGRDSEAFF.